These 30 T cell receptor beta chains originate from one sample sequenced in a study of early T cells in non-severe SARS-CoV-2 infection. TCRdb ran MiXCR on the 5' RACE reads and lists one entry per CDR3 protein. This table has some 91,000 distinct CDR3 sequences, 9.5% to 12% appearing once. Material: whole blood, obtained at baseline. Receptor source: an adult who was a healthcare worker with PCR-confirmed SARS-CoV-2 infection or an uninfected control (not recorded which).

The rearrangement joins TRBV3-1 to TRBJ2-2; 9 bases line up with TRBD1. The ends lost 4 bases at V and 4 bases at J; junction bases unmatched: 7. The CDR3 is made up of 16 amino acids. CDR1 is LGHDT and CDR2 is YNNKEL in the germline V gene (reference sequence). CDR3 sequence reads: CASSLGTGLGTGELFF. CDR3 nucleotide sequence: TGTGCCAGCAGCCTCGGGACAGGGCTGGGCACCGGGGAGCTGTTTTTT. Looking up the rest from reference TRBV3-1 and TRBJ2-2 gives the full variable domain: DTAVSQTPKYLVTQMGNDKSIKCEQNLGHDTMYWYKQDSKKFLKIMFSYNNKELIINETVPNRFSPKSPDKAHLNLHINSLELGDSAVYFCASSLGTGLGTGELFFGEGSRLTVL.

V gene TRBV3-1 combines with J gene TRBJ2-7; no clear D. Germline CDR1 reads LGHDT; CDR2 reads YNNKEL (reference sequence). This CDR3 is built from 14 residues. Trimming took off 0 bases at V and 1 base at J, with 7 bases between the two ends. CDR3 sequence: CASSQELRSYEQYF. The CDR3 coding sequence is TGTGCCAGCAGCCAAGAGTTACGATCCTACGAGCAGTACTTC.

The rearrangement joins TRBV6-1 to TRBJ2-3, with 15 bases aligning to TRBD2. The junction had 10 bases not matched to a gene; V was cut back by 6 bases and J by 6 bases. CDR3 length: 17 amino acids. CDR1 is MNHNS and CDR2 is SASEGT in the germline V gene. The CDR3 DNA sequence: TGTGCCAGCAGCACCGGTAGGACTAGCGGGGGGGCGGATACGCAGTATTTT. Its translation is CASSTGRTSGGADTQYF.

The V and J genes are TRBV7-3 and TRBJ2-2; the D is unclear. The ends were cut back, 3 bases at V and 3 bases at J, with 8 bases in the middle. The CDR3 length is 14 residues. Per the germline V gene, CDR1 is SGHTA and CDR2 is FQGTGA. The CDR3 sequence is CASSFHSDTGELFF. CDR3 DNA: TGTGCCAGCAGCTTTCATTCAGACACCGGGGAGCTGTTTTTT.

This clonotype was detected only a few times. The chain joins TRBV6-2 or TRBV6-3 to TRBJ2-1; 8 bases match TRBD1. The germline V gene has CDR1 MNHEY and CDR2 SVGEGT. V was pared by 4 bases and J by 12 bases, with 5 bases of the junction left unmatched. The CDR3 has 12 residues. The chain's CDR3 is CASSSGQGGQFF. The CDR3 DNA reads as TGTGCCAGCAGTTCTGGACAGGGCGGGCAGTTCTTC.

This clonotype came up many times. V and J are TRBV20-1 and TRBJ2-1, with D uncertain. Trimming took 3 bases from V and 7 from J, leaving 10 bases between them. CDR1 and CDR2 (germline): DFQATT, SNEGSKA (reference sequence). This CDR3 has 12 residues. The CDR3 region has the DNA TGCAGTGCTAGTAGCCATAGAAATGAGCAGTTCTTC. It yields the protein CSASSHRNEQFF.

This sequence joins TRBV9 and TRBJ2-5; D is unclear. The CDR3 covers 13 residues. V lost 0 bases and J 4 bases, leaving 7 bases between the germline ends. Germline V gives CDR1 SGDLS, CDR2 YYNGEE. CDR3 DNA sequence: TGTGCCAGCAGCGTAGGCGTGTTAGAGACCCAGTACTTC. Amino acids: CASSVGVLETQYF.

This clonotype was observed a handful of times. The chain couples TRBV7-3 to TRBJ1-2, with D unclear. Trimming shortened V by 1 base and J by 4 bases, and 13 bases separated the two germline ends. The CDR3 runs to 15 residues. From germline, CDR1 is SGHTA and CDR2 FQGTGA. The CDR3 DNA follows: TGTGCCAGCAGCTTAAATGCAGGTCCCGCCTATGGCTACACCTTC. It yields the protein CASSLNAGPAYGYTF.

V gene TRBV5-1 combines with J gene TRBJ1-1, with D possibly being TRBD1 (5 bases). The V and J ends lost 1 base and 4 bases respectively, with 11 bases between them. The CDR3 loop spans 14 amino acids. Germline-derived CDR1 and CDR2 are SGHRS and YFSETQ. CDR3 protein: CASSLFGGGTEAFF. CDR3 nucleotides: TGCGCCAGCAGCTTGTTCGGGGGTGGCACTGAAGCTTTCTTT.

The sample holds a few counts of this clonotype. This sequence joins TRBV5-8 and TRBJ2-6; D remains ambiguous. This CDR3 spans 15 amino acids. The germline V gene encodes CDR1 SGHTS and CDR2 YDEGEE. V dropped 0 bases and J dropped 3 bases, with 7 bases sitting between them. The CDR3 DNA reads as TGTGCCAGCAGCTTGGGTCAGGTTGGGGCCAACGTCCTGACTTTC. Its protein is CASSLGQVGANVLTF.

This clonotype has a handful of counts. The chain employs TRBV7-9 and TRBJ2-3; D assignment may be TRBD1 or TRBD2 (6 bases each). The CDR3 has 16 residues. V was trimmed by 2 bases and J by 2 bases, leaving 14 bases between them. The V gene's germline CDR1 is SEHNR and CDR2 FQNEAQ (reference sequence). CDR3 residues: CASSLNAGHHTDTQYF. In nucleotides, the CDR3 is TGTGCCAGCAGCTTAAACGCGGGACATCACACAGATACGCAGTATTTT.

This clonotype was seen repeatedly, ten times or more. The chain couples TRBV5-4 to TRBJ2-7; D gene ambiguous. Trimming cost V 2 bases and J 4 bases, with 13 bases left between them. CDR3 length: 14 amino acids. Germline-derived CDR1 and CDR2 are SGHNT and YYREEE (reference sequence). CDR3 amino acids: CASSLGQRNYEQYF. The DNA for the CDR3 is TGTGCCAGCAGCTTAGGGCAGAGAAATTACGAGCAGTACTTC.

This clonotype was recorded many times. V and J are TRBV5-1 and TRBJ1-6; D is possibly TRBD1 (6 bases). The CDR3 is 15 residues long. Germline-derived CDR1 and CDR2 are SGHRS and YFSETQ. V was trimmed by 1 base and J by 3 bases, leaving 8 bases between them. CDR3 region: CASSLHRDYNSPLHF. The CDR3 nucleotides read TGCGCCAGCAGCTTGCACAGGGACTATAATTCACCCCTCCACTTT.

The genes are TRBV7-9 and TRBJ2-5; TRBD1 is a possible D gene (5 bases). Trimming took 4 bases from V and 3 from J, leaving 12 bases between them. The CDR3 has 14 residues. From germline, CDR1 is SEHNR and CDR2 FQNEAQ (reference sequence). CDR3 loop: CASSWGQGEETQYF. The CDR3 DNA sequence: TGTGCCAGCAGCTGGGGCCAGGGCGAAGAGACCCAGTACTTC.

CDR3 nucleotides: TGTGCCAGCAGTTTATTTCCCCCAGGGAGCACAGATACGCAGTATTTT. It is translated as CASSLFPPGSTDTQYF. The V call is TRBV27, the J call TRBJ2-3; D might be TRBD1 (5 bases). The CDR3 is 16 amino acids. V lost 1 base to trimming and J lost 0 bases, with 11 bases between them. Per germline, CDR1 MNHEY and CDR2 SMNVEV (reference sequence).

This clonotype has just a few counts. The rearrangement uses TRBV5-5 and TRBJ2-1, with D uncertain. There are 14 residues in the CDR3. CDR1 and CDR2 from the germline V gene are SGHKS and YYEKEE (reference sequence). The V end lost 5 bases, the J end lost 8 bases, and 17 bases lay between the germline ends. The CDR3 DNA is TGTGCCAGCAGTTCCCCGGCCGCTGGGTATGAGCAGTTCTTC. Amino acids: CASSSPAAGYEQFF. Full variable domain (outside the CDR3, taken from reference TRBV5-5 and TRBJ2-1): DAGVTQSPTHLIKTRGQQVTLRCSPISGHKSVSWYQQVLGQGPQFIFQYYEKEERGRGNFPDRFSARQFPNYSSELNVNALLLGDSALYLCASSSPAAGYEQFFGPGTRLTVL.

The gene calls are TRBV7-3 and TRBJ2-1, with D perhaps TRBD2 (5 bases). Germline assignment: CDR1 SGHTA and CDR2 FQGTGA. Trimming shortened V by 2 bases and J by 10 bases, and 12 bases separated the two germline ends. The CDR3 runs 13 residues. The CDR3 DNA reads TGTGCCAGCAGCTTAGAAGCTAGCCGCGAGCAGTTCTTC. It specifies CASSLEASREQFF.

This clonotype was observed a few times. V gene TRBV7-2 combines with J gene TRBJ2-3; 7 bases agree with TRBD1. The V and J ends lost 4 bases and 5 bases, in that order; junction bases with no gene match: 3. Looked up from germline, CDR1 is SGHTA and CDR2 is FQGNSA. This CDR3 comprises 13 residues. CDR3 in amino acids: CASSSDRRDTQYF. DNA of the CDR3: TGTGCCAGCAGCTCGGACAGGCGAGATACGCAGTATTTT.

This clonotype has more than one count but fewer than ten. This sequence joins TRBV7-7 and TRBJ2-2; D is undetermined. Germline CDR1 and CDR2: SSHAT and FNYEAQ (reference sequence). CDR3 length: 15 residues. Trimming pared 4 bases from V and 1 base from J, leaving 10 bases between. DNA of the CDR3: TGTGCCAGCAGCTCGGACGGAATGAACACCGGGGAGCTGTTTTTT. This encodes CASSSDGMNTGELFF.

The chain joins TRBV27 to TRBJ2-7; 9 nucleotides agree with TRBD1. The germline V gene encodes CDR1 MNHEY and CDR2 SMNVEV (reference sequence). J gave up 4 bases and V 6 bases, and 10 bases lay outside the gene matches. This CDR3 has 15 amino acids. CDR3 nucleotides: TGTGCCAGCAGCAGCACAGGGGGCGGAAGGTACGAGCAGTACTTC. Translation gives CASSSTGGGRYEQYF.

This clonotype was counted a few times. This sequence joins TRBV6-6 and TRBJ1-2; 7 bases are a match to TRBD1. V dropped 4 bases and J dropped 8; count of bases not matched to a gene: 4. The germline CDR1 and CDR2 sequences are MNHNY and SVGAGI (reference sequence). CDR3 length: 12 amino acids. CDR3 nucleotides: TGTGCCAGCAGTTTACAGGGGACCGGCTACACCTTC. The encoded protein is CASSLQGTGYTF.

The rearrangement joins TRBV27 to TRBJ1-2; 9 positions match TRBD1. V shed 5 bases and J 4 bases; nucleotides not matched to a gene: 14. The CDR3 is made up of 17 amino acids. From germline, CDR1 is MNHEY and CDR2 SMNVEV (reference sequence). CDR3 sequence reads: CASSQRQGVSVGYGYTF. CDR3 bases: TGTGCCAGCAGTCAGAGACAGGGGGTCTCAGTGGGCTATGGCTACACCTTC.

This clonotype was seen repeatedly, ten times or more. The J gene is TRBJ1-2, the V gene TRBV7-9; tentatively, D is TRBD1 (5 bases). This CDR3 region has 15 residues. Germline CDR1 reads SEHNR; CDR2 reads FQNEAQ (reference sequence). Trimming cost V 3 bases and J 4 bases, with 15 bases left between them. This CDR3 is CASSFSGHSIYGYTF. In nucleotides, the CDR3 is TGTGCCAGCAGCTTCTCAGGACATTCTATCTATGGCTACACCTTC. The full variable domain, rest sourced from reference TRBV7-9 and TRBJ1-2, is DTGVSQNPRHKITKRGQNVTFRCDPISEHNRLYWYRQTLGQGPEFLTYFQNEAQLEKSRLLSDRFSAERPKGSFSTLEIQRTEQGDSAMYLCASSFSGHSIYGYTFGSGTRLTVV.

Only a few counts were recorded for this clonotype. The J gene is TRBJ1-6, the V gene TRBV20-1; D is possibly TRBD1 (5 bases). The germline V gene encodes CDR1 DFQATT and CDR2 SNEGSKA (reference sequence). V was trimmed by 4 bases and J by 6 bases, leaving 10 bases between them. The CDR3 spans 13 residues. As DNA, the CDR3 is TGCAGTGCTATGGGGGGAACTAATTCACCCCTCCACTTT. Translation gives CSAMGGTNSPLHF.

In this sample, this clonotype turned up many times. The V call is TRBV19, the J call TRBJ2-5; 8 bases are a match to TRBD1. CDR3 length equals 14 residues. CDR1 LNHDA and CDR2 SQIVND come from the germline V gene (reference sequence). V lost 5 bases and J lost 5; bases outside the gene matches: 7. This CDR3 is CASSPGQGLETQYF. CDR3 DNA: TGTGCCAGTAGTCCCGGACAGGGACTCGAGACCCAGTACTTC.

This clonotype appeared a few times. CDR3 sequence reads: CASSLDLAGRTDTQYF. The CDR3 DNA follows: TGTGCCAGCAGCTTAGATCTTGCGGGCCGCACAGATACGCAGTATTTT. The J gene is TRBJ2-3, the V gene TRBV11-2; TRBD2 is a possible D gene (5 bases). The germline CDR1 and CDR2 sequences are SGHAT and FQNNGV. There are 16 residues in the CDR3. Trimming took 0 bases from V and 1 from J, leaving 11 bases between them.

V is TRBV10-3 and J is TRBJ1-1; the D is unclear. Trimming removed 2 bases at V and 3 bases at J, with 10 bases between. Germline V gives CDR1 ENHRY, CDR2 SYGVKD. CDR3 length: 14 residues. The CDR3 protein is CAISETRKDTEAFF. As DNA, the CDR3 is TGTGCCATCAGTGAGACAAGAAAGGACACTGAAGCTTTCTTT.

This clonotype has a count of ten or more. The chain recombines TRBV12-3 or TRBV12-4 with TRBJ1-1; D remains unclear. The CDR3 extends over 10 amino acids. In nucleotides, the CDR3 is TGTGTTCTGAGGGACACTGAAGCTTTCTTT. As protein: CVLRDTEAFF.

A few counts support this clonotype. The rearrangement links TRBV27 to TRBJ2-7, with TRBD1 matching over 7 bases. The CDR3 runs 14 residues. V dropped 8 bases and J dropped 0; count of bases not matched to a gene: 7. Germline V gene lookup returns CDR1 MNHEY and CDR2 SMNVEV (reference sequence). The CDR3 nucleotides read TGTGCCAGCTTTGGGACAGAGAGCTCCTACGAGCAGTACTTC. Residues: CASFGTESSYEQYF.

This clonotype was counted ten times or more. The chain employs TRBV5-4 and TRBJ2-3; no clear D. The V gene lost 5 bases and the J gene lost 0 bases, with 16 bases spanning the gap. The CDR3 spans 16 residues. Looked up from germline, CDR1 is SGHNT and CDR2 is YYREEE (reference sequence). The CDR3 reads CASRSQQARSTDTQYF. Written as DNA, the CDR3 is TGTGCCAGCAGATCCCAGCAGGCCCGCAGCACAGATACGCAGTATTTT.